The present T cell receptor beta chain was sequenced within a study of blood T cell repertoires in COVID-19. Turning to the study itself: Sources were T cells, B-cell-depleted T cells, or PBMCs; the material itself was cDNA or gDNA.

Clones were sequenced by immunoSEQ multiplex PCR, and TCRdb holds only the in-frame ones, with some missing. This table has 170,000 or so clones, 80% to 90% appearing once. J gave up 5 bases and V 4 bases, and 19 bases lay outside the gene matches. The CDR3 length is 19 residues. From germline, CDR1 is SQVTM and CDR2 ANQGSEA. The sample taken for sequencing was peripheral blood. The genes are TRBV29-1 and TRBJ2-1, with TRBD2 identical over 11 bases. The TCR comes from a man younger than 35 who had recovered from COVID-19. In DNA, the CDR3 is TGCAGCGTTGGGTCCCACGGGACTAGCGGCGCCGTTGTGGACAATGAGCAGTTCTTC. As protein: CSVGSHGTSGAVVDNEQFF.